What follows is one TCR beta chain and its context. Its target is not known. Multiple V-beta primers and a C-beta primer amplified TCRB from RNA. No unique molecular identifiers were described for these TCRB libraries. From the multiplex PCR reads, TCRdb called clonotypes with MiXCR, one entry per CDR3 protein. The data contain around 9,300 distinct CDR3 sequences, about 79% of them singletons. CDR3 length equals 19 residues. With 2 bases clipped from V and 1 base from J, the junction kept 11 bases outside the gene matches. Germline assignment: CDR1 MGHRA and CDR2 YSYEKL. This record belongs to a study of tumor-infiltrating lymphocytes in glioblastoma multiforme. Broader study findings: Unequal TCR RNA per T cell might skew measured clone sizes. The T cells in this sample were not sorted into functional subsets.

This clonotype was obtained from a male donor with glioblastoma. The specimen was brain tumor tissue. The chain couples TRBV4-1 to TRBJ2-7; 13 bases line up with TRBD2. The CDR3 sequence is CASSQNFGLAGELSYEQYF. The DNA of the CDR3 is TGCGCCAGCAGCCAAAATTTCGGACTAGCGGGAGAATTGTCCTACGAGCAGTACTTC.